This TCR beta chain was found in a study of PD-1 blockade in mismatch repair-deficient tumors. Trimming left V 4 bases short and J 5 bases short, with 9 bases between. The CDR3 has 13 amino acids. Germline V gene data show CDR1 as KGHSH and CDR2 as LQKENI. TCRdb's table, derived via immunoSEQ multiplex PCR, lists solely in-frame clones and lacks some. This sample has roughly 79,000 clones; approximately 80% occur once, and the top ten carry around 5.1%. The TCR was taken from an adult with mismatch repair-deficient cancer. The specimen was peripheral blood, collected 44 weeks after starting pembrolizumab. The rearrangement joins TRBV18 to TRBJ2-1; no definite D call. This CDR3 is CASSRGIDNEQFF. The DNA for the CDR3 is TGTGCCAGCTCACGGGGAATCGACAATGAGCAGTTCTTC.